This entry lists 31 T cell receptor beta chains sequenced from one sample in a study of PD-L1 blockade in urothelial cancer. Assay: immunoSEQ multiplex PCR; the TCRdb copy retains only in-frame clones and omits some. In the table there are roughly 16,000 clones, about 85% of which are singletons. The material was PBMCs, obtained around atezolizumab (anti-PD-L1) treatment. The receptors derive from a man aged 45-65 years with urothelial cancer.

The rearrangement links TRBV2 to TRBJ2-7; 10 bases are a match to TRBD2. CDR3 length: 15 residues. Germline loops: CDR1 SNHLY, CDR2 FYNNEI. The junction had 8 bases not matched to a gene; V was cut back by 6 bases and J by 3 bases. The CDR3 protein is CASRSWTSGDYEQYF. In nucleotides, the CDR3 is TGTGCCAGCAGGTCATGGACTAGCGGTGACTACGAGCAGTACTTC.

This sequence joins TRBV7-9 and TRBJ1-3; 8 bases are a match to TRBD1. V was clipped by 5 bases and J by 0 bases; unmatched bases: 15. The germline gives CDR1 SEHNR, CDR2 FQNEAQ (reference sequence). This CDR3 is built from 19 residues. Here the CDR3 reads CASSTPRTTGATSGNTIYF. CDR3 nucleotide sequence: TGTGCCAGCAGCACCCCCCGGACGACAGGGGCTACCTCTGGAAACACCATATATTTT.

V usage is TRBV29-1 and J usage is TRBJ1-1; D remains unclear. The CDR3 extends over 14 amino acids. Germline V gives CDR1 SQVTM, CDR2 ANQGSEA. V shed 4 bases and J shed 1 base, with 13 bases lying between them. Here the CDR3 DNA reads TGCAGCGTTGGAACGCCGGGGAAGAACACTGAAGCTTTCTTT. Translating it yields CSVGTPGKNTEAFF.

The chain is built from TRBV10-3 and TRBJ2-7, with TRBD2 identical over 10 bases. The V and J ends lost 0 bases and 3 bases, in that order; junction bases with no gene match: 2. Looked up from germline, CDR1 is ENHRY and CDR2 is SYGVKD. The CDR3 runs 15 residues. The CDR3 DNA reads as TGTGCCATCAGTGAGTCGACTAGCGGGTTCTACGAGCAGTACTTC. Translated, it gives CAISESTSGFYEQYF.

The V and J genes are TRBV7-3 and TRBJ2-3; a weak D match, TRBD1 (5 bases). CDR1 is SGHTA and CDR2 is FQGTGA in the germline V gene. Trimming left V 3 bases short and J 0 bases short, with 7 bases between. The CDR3 has 14 amino acids. This chain's CDR3 is CASSFGASTDTQYF. As DNA, the CDR3 is TGTGCCAGCAGCTTTGGGGCTAGCACAGATACGCAGTATTTT.

CDR3 nucleotides: TGTGCCAGCAGTTTATTTCGGGGCTCTGGGGCCAACGTCCTGACTTTC. Amino acids: CASSLFRGSGANVLTF. The rearrangement links TRBV27 to TRBJ2-6; TRBD2 might be the D (5 bases). The CDR3 is made up of 16 amino acids. Germline V gene lookup returns CDR1 MNHEY and CDR2 SMNVEV (reference sequence). The V end lost 1 base, the J end lost 0 bases, and 7 bases lay between the germline ends.

The chain joins TRBV11-3 to TRBJ2-7; D gene unclear. The V and J ends lost 0 bases and 6 bases respectively, with 9 bases between them. The CDR3 has 13 amino acids. Germline loops: CDR1 SGHNT, CDR2 YENEEA. In nucleotides, the CDR3 is TGTGCCAGCAGCTTAGAATCCCTCTCCGAGCAGTACTTC. Translation: CASSLESLSEQYF.

V and J are TRBV5-1 and TRBJ1-6; 7 nucleotides line up with TRBD1. The CDR3 consists of 21 residues. The V segment lost 5 bases and the J segment 1 base; nucleotides outside the gene matches: 21. Germline V lookup: CDR1 SGHRS, CDR2 YFSETQ. The CDR3, as DNA: TGCGCCAGCAGACCACACTGGACAGGAGTGCCTGGGGGGTCCTATAATTCACCCCTCCACTTT. Protein product: CASRPHWTGVPGGSYNSPLHF.

The V call is TRBV28, the J call TRBJ2-7; a weak D match, TRBD2 (6 bases). V lost 7 bases, J lost 6 bases, and 22 bases lay in between. Per the germline V gene, CDR1 is MDHEN and CDR2 is SYDVKM. CDR3 length: 15 amino acids. CDR3: CASNQPRVSGLEQYF. In DNA form, the CDR3 reads TGTGCCAGCAATCAACCCCGGGTCTCGGGACTCGAGCAGTACTTC.

This clone was counted a few times. The V and J genes are TRBV7-2 and TRBJ2-7; weak D call: TRBD2 (6 bases). Germline V CDR1 and CDR2: SGHTA, FQGNSA. This CDR3 spans 15 amino acids. Deletions cut 5 bases from V and 4 bases from J, with 18 bases between. The CDR3, as DNA: TGTGCCAGCAGCCTGCGGGACCTTACCACTTACGAGCAGTACTTC. Protein: CASSLRDLTTYEQYF. The full variable domain, its missing parts supplied by reference TRBV7-2 and TRBJ2-7, is GAGVSQSPSNKVTEKGKDVELRCDPISGHTALYWYRQSLGQGLEFLIYFQGNSAPDKSGLPSDRFSAERTGGSVSTLTIQRTQQEDSAVYLCASSLRDLTTYEQYFGPGTRLTVT.

The chain links TRBV5-1 to TRBJ2-7; 9 bases agree with TRBD2. Germline V gives CDR1 SGHRS, CDR2 YFSETQ. This CDR3 has 14 amino acids. V trimming: 4 bases; J trimming: 4 bases; junction bases outside the gene matches: 6. The CDR3 DNA reads as TGCGCCAGCAGCCGCGGGGGGGATGTTTACGAGCAGTACTTC. This sequence encodes CASSRGGDVYEQYF.

CDR3 nucleotide sequence: TGTGCTAGTGGTCCGGGGTTTTTTTACCAAGAGACCCAGTACTTC. Translated: CASGPGFFYQETQYF. The chain carries TRBV12-5 and TRBJ2-5; TRBD2 is a possible D gene (5 bases). Germline V gene lookup returns CDR1 LGHNT and CDR2 FRNRAP. The CDR3 sequence is 15 residues long. Trimming shortened V by 5 bases and J by 0 bases, and 13 bases separated the two germline ends.

CDR3 sequence: CASSQDRTGYNEQFF. The CDR3 DNA sequence: TGCGCCAGCAGCCAAGACCGGACAGGATACAATGAGCAGTTCTTC. V gene TRBV4-3 combines with J gene TRBJ2-1; the match to TRBD1 covers 7 bases. The ends lost 0 bases at V and 4 bases at J; junction bases unmatched: 3. The CDR3 contains 15 residues. Germline V gene sequence: CDR1 LGHNA, CDR2 YSLEER.

The gene calls are TRBV29-1 and TRBJ2-7; perhaps TRBD1 as D (5 bases). This CDR3 has 13 amino acids. V gave up 5 bases and J gave up 2 bases, with 13 bases separating them. The germline gives CDR1 SQVTM, CDR2 ANQGSEA. The CDR3 DNA reads as TGCAGCGTTCGGTCTGGCAGGGCCTACGAGCAGTACTTC. It codes for CSVRSGRAYEQYF.

The chain recombines TRBV5-1 with TRBJ1-1; D possibly corresponds to TRBD1 (5 bases). CDR1 SGHRS and CDR2 YFSETQ come from the germline V gene. The CDR3 consists of 14 residues. The V gene lost 1 base and the J gene lost 5 bases, with 12 bases spanning the gap. As DNA, the CDR3 is TGCGCCAGCAGCTTGAGGGGAGGTAGTACTGAAGCTTTCTTT. Its translation is CASSLRGGSTEAFF.

The chain is built from TRBV9 and TRBJ2-7; no clear D gene. The CDR3 loop spans 14 amino acids. Germline V gene sequence: CDR1 SGDLS, CDR2 YYNGEE. V was shortened by 2 bases and J by 0 bases, with 9 bases between the two germline ends. CDR3 sequence: CASSVRDNSYEQYF. In nucleotides, the CDR3 is TGTGCCAGCAGCGTCCGTGACAACTCCTACGAGCAGTACTTC.

There are a few counts of this clone. The chain recombines TRBV18 with TRBJ1-5; tentatively, D is TRBD1 (6 bases). Germline CDR1 reads KGHSH; CDR2 reads LQKENI. The CDR3 extends over 15 amino acids. Trimming shortened V by 5 bases and J by 4 bases, and 15 bases separated the two germline ends. The DNA of the CDR3 is TGTGCCAGCTCAGGGACGGGACAATTAAATCAGCCCCAGCATTTT. Encoded protein: CASSGTGQLNQPQHF.

CDR3 nucleotide sequence: TGTGCCAGCAGCGACCCCGGGGCGGGGCCCTCCTACGAGCAGTACTTC. It codes for CASSDPGAGPSYEQYF. The V and J genes are TRBV5-4 and TRBJ2-7, with TRBD2 as a possible D gene (6 bases). CDR3 length: 16 amino acids. V was shortened by 4 bases and J by 0 bases, with 17 bases between the two germline ends. Germline CDR1 is SGHNT and CDR2 is YYREEE (reference sequence).

The chain uses TRBV18 and TRBJ1-1; D possibly corresponds to TRBD1 (6 bases). In germline, CDR1 is KGHSH, CDR2 LQKENI. The length of the CDR3 is 13 residues. Trimming left V 3 bases short and J 1 base short, with 6 bases between. As DNA, the CDR3 is TGTGCCAGCTCACCGGGACAGAACACTGAAGCTTTCTTT. It encodes CASSPGQNTEAFF.

The V and J genes are TRBV4-1 and TRBJ2-5; D is perhaps TRBD2 (6 bases). CDR3 size: 17 residues. Trimming left V 0 bases short and J 1 base short, with 15 bases between. Germline V CDR1 and CDR2: MGHRA, YSYEKL. The CDR3 is CASSQDPSGGLQETQYF. The CDR3 DNA is TGCGCCAGCAGCCAAGATCCCTCCGGGGGTCTCCAAGAGACCCAGTACTTC.

This clone appeared a few times. The rearrangement joins TRBV10-1 to TRBJ2-7; no reliable D call. V gave up 3 bases and J gave up 0 bases, with 6 bases separating them. Germline CDR1 reads WNHNN; CDR2 reads SYGVQD (reference sequence). The CDR3 covers 13 residues. Here the CDR3 reads CASSEAYSYEQYF. CDR3 nucleotide sequence: TGCGCCAGCAGTGAAGCCTACTCCTACGAGCAGTACTTC.

This chain connects TRBV19 to TRBJ1-5, with D maybe TRBD1 (5 bases). Germline loops: CDR1 LNHDA, CDR2 SQIVND (reference sequence). The CDR3 extends over 14 amino acids. V was pared by 7 bases and J by 5 bases, with 15 bases between. The CDR3 region is CASTWGDFDQPQHF. Written as DNA, the CDR3 is TGTGCCAGTACCTGGGGGGATTTTGATCAGCCCCAGCATTTT.

This clone appeared a few times. The V call is TRBV6-5, the J call TRBJ2-7, with a tentative D call TRBD2 (5 bases). Trimming left V 6 bases short and J 3 bases short, with 15 bases between. The germline V gene has CDR1 MNHEY and CDR2 SVGAGI. CDR3 length equals 14 residues. CDR3 in amino acids: CASRSLGVNYEQYF. In nucleotides, the CDR3 is TGTGCCAGCAGATCCCTCGGGGTAAACTACGAGCAGTACTTC.

CDR3 in DNA: TGTGCCAGCAGCTCCCCTAGGGACAGGGTCTCCTACGAGCAGTACTTC. Protein: CASSSPRDRVSYEQYF. J is TRBJ2-7 and V is TRBV5-6; TRBD1 matches 9 bases. CDR1 is SGHDT and CDR2 is YYEEEE in the germline V gene. J gave up 0 bases and V 3 bases, and 7 bases lay outside the gene matches. This CDR3 is 16 amino acids long.

The chain combines TRBV7-3 with TRBJ2-7; 14 bases align to TRBD2. Germline lookup yields CDR1 SGHTA and CDR2 FQGTGA. The CDR3 is made up of 17 amino acids. V lost 3 bases and J lost 1; bases outside the gene matches: 5. The CDR3 reads CASSLGLAGAKSYEQYF. For the CDR3, the DNA is TGTGCCAGCAGCTTGGGACTAGCGGGGGCCAAATCCTACGAGCAGTACTTC.

The chain links TRBV28 to TRBJ1-5; D ambiguous. V lost 2 bases, J lost 0 bases, and 8 bases lay in between. CDR1 and CDR2 (germline): MDHEN, SYDVKM. This CDR3 is built from 15 residues. This CDR3 is CASSLTFPSNQPQHF. The CDR3 DNA follows: TGTGCCAGCAGTTTAACTTTCCCTAGCAATCAGCCCCAGCATTTT.

This rearrangement joins TRBV2 to TRBJ1-2, with D maybe TRBD1 (6 bases). CDR1 is SNHLY, CDR2 FYNNEI, per germline. CDR3 size: 13 residues. Trimming stripped 9 bases from V and 7 bases from J, with 18 bases between. CDR3: CARQGGGAGGYTF. The DNA of the CDR3 is TGTGCCAGGCAAGGCGGGGGCGCGGGTGGCTACACCTTC.

The chain joins TRBV5-1 to TRBJ2-3; TRBD2 matches 12 bases. This CDR3 region has 17 residues. V lost 4 bases, J lost 5 bases, and 11 bases stayed unmatched. Looked up from germline, CDR1 is SGHRS and CDR2 is YFSETQ. As DNA, the CDR3 is TGCGCCAGCAGCGGGAGAGCTAGCGGGGGGGCCGTAGATACGCAGTATTTT. Protein sequence: CASSGRASGGAVDTQYF.

The CDR3 spells CATSRRRGTEAFF. DNA for the CDR3: TGTGCCACCAGCAGAAGGAGGGGTACTGAAGCTTTCTTT. The chain is built from TRBV15 and TRBJ1-1, with D tentatively TRBD1 (5 bases). Trimming left V 2 bases short and J 5 bases short, with 9 bases between. The length of the CDR3 is 13 residues. Germline V lookup: CDR1 LNHNV, CDR2 YYDKDF (reference sequence).

This clone was counted a single time. The chain carries TRBV4-1 and TRBJ2-2; D may be TRBD2 (6 bases). Germline V gives CDR1 MGHRA, CDR2 YSYEKL. The CDR3 has 14 residues. Deletions cut 4 bases from V and 5 bases from J, with 11 bases between. CDR3 DNA sequence: TGCGCCAGCAGCCTGGGGGGAGGAACCGGGGAGCTGTTTTTT. Protein: CASSLGGGTGELFF.

V usage is TRBV28 and J usage is TRBJ2-2; 8 bases map to TRBD1. The CDR3 consists of 13 residues. The V gene end was trimmed by 6 bases and the J gene end by 6 bases; junction bases not matched to a gene: 3. Germline V gene lookup returns CDR1 MDHEN and CDR2 SYDVKM. The CDR3 nucleotides are TGTGCCAGCAGAAGACAGGGGTCCGGGGAGCTGTTTTTT. Translating it yields CASRRQGSGELFF.